Listed below are T cell receptor beta chains from one sample, sequenced in a study of blood T cell repertoires in COVID-19. Assay used: immunoSEQ multiplex PCR; TCRdb lists only in-frame clones, some missing. The sample yields around 370,000 clones, more than 70% seen once. Sequenced material: PBMCs or T cells enriched from blood (not recorded which). The source of these receptors is a woman between 18 and 30 years old who had recovered from COVID-19. The CDR3 runs from the conserved cysteine through the conserved F or W. The order of the fields is CDR3 DNA, CDR3 protein, clone size, V gene, D gene, J gene. The D gene is left open where the match is weak. Only some rows state a clone size, as once, few, many or a class for expanded clones.

TGTGCCATCAGTGGGGGATTTCTGTCGGGGGAGGGGCCTGGTTACGAGCAGTACTTC	CAISGGFLSGEGPGYEQYF	.	TRBV10-3	TRBD2	TRBJ2-7
TGTGCCAGCAGTGAACCGGTCACGGGGGGGATCTACGAGCAGTACTTC	CASSEPVTGGIYEQYF	.	TRBV6-1	TRBD2	TRBJ2-7
TGTGCCAGCAGCCGAGGGACTAGCGGACAAGAGACCCAGTACTTC	CASSRGTSGQETQYF	.	TRBV5-4	TRBD2	TRBJ2-5
TGTGCCAGCATTCGGGCAGGGCACTTGAACACTGAAGCTTTCTTT	CASIRAGHLNTEAFF	.	TRBV2	.	TRBJ1-1
TGTGCCAGCAGCGTAGGCGGGGGGGCCCTTCGGGAGCTGTTTTTT	CASSVGGGALRELFF	.	TRBV9	TRBD2	TRBJ2-2
TGTGCCAGCAGTGGGCTAGCGGGGAGGCAAGAGACCCAGTACTTC	CASSGLAGRQETQYF	.	TRBV2	TRBD2	TRBJ2-5
TGTGCCAGCAGTGAAGCGCTTCGACTTGGGACAGGGGGGACTGGGGCCAACGTCCTGACTTTC	CASSEALRLGTGGTGANVLTF	once	TRBV2	TRBD1	TRBJ2-6
TGTGCCAGCAGCTTTCGTAGGGGGCTTAATTCACCCCTCCACTTT	CASSFRRGLNSPLHF	.	TRBV7-6	TRBD1	TRBJ1-6
TGTGCCCAGCGGGGGGGGCTGGGCACTGAAGCTTTCTTT	CAQRGGLGTEAFF	once	TRBV2	.	TRBJ1-1
TGCAGCGGAAGGGACAGTTCCTACGAGCAGTACTTC	CSGRDSSYEQYF	.	TRBV29-1	TRBD1	TRBJ2-7
TGCAGCGTTGAGGAGGGGGCGATCAAACTGGTCCACACCTTC	CSVEEGAIKLVHTF	.	TRBV29-1	TRBD1	TRBJ1-2
TGTGCCAGCAGCCAAGCGGGTTATAATTCACCCCTCCACTTT	CASSQAGYNSPLHF	.	TRBV14	.	TRBJ1-6
TGCGCCAGCAGCCCTGACAGGGGGCTTGGCTACACCTTC	CASSPDRGLGYTF	.	TRBV4-1	TRBD1	TRBJ1-2
TGTGCCAGCAGTCCAGACATCGGGAGGGGTACGCAGTATTTT	CASSPDIGRGTQYF	.	TRBV27	TRBD2	TRBJ2-3
TGTGCCAGCAGCTTGTCCGGTCTCTCCTACAATGAGCAGTTCTTC	CASSLSGLSYNEQFF	.	TRBV5-5	.	TRBJ2-1
TGCAGCGTCCGCCGGACAGGGGGGGGCTACACCTTC	CSVRRTGGGYTF	.	TRBV29-1	TRBD1	TRBJ1-2
TGTGCTAGTCTTTCAGATACGCAGTATTTT	CASLSDTQYF	.	TRBV12-5	.	TRBJ2-3
TGTGCCAGCAGTGGGGAGGGACGGAGCACAGATACGCAGTATTTT	CASSGEGRSTDTQYF	.	TRBV27	TRBD2	TRBJ2-3
TGTGCCAGTAGTCTACAGGGGGGCAATCAGCCCCAGCATTTT	CASSLQGGNQPQHF	few	TRBV19	TRBD1	TRBJ1-5
TGCGCCAGCAGCCAAGTGGCTAGCGGGGGGTCTTACAATGAGCAGTTCTTC	CASSQVASGGSYNEQFF	few	TRBV4-1	TRBD2	TRBJ2-1
TGTGCCAGCAGTCCCCCCCCCTGGCAGGGTGGAAGTTGGAACACTGAAGCTTTCTTT	CASSPPPWQGGSWNTEAFF	.	TRBV2	.	TRBJ1-1
TGTGCCAGCAGTGAAAGAATCACTTCCACAGATACGCAGTATTTT	CASSERITSTDTQYF	.	TRBV2	.	TRBJ2-3
TGTGCCAGCAGCCAAGATCAGGGGGCCAAAAACATTCAGTACTTC	CASSQDQGAKNIQYF	.	TRBV4-2	.	TRBJ2-4
TGTGCCAGCAGCTTAACCGGGGACTCTGGAAACACCATATATTTT	CASSLTGDSGNTIYF	.	TRBV7-8	.	TRBJ1-3
TGTGCCACCATGGGTAGGGGCCTAAATCAGCCCCAGCATTTT	CATMGRGLNQPQHF	.	TRBV24-1	.	TRBJ1-5
TGTGCCAGCAGTTTAGAACTAGCGGGGGTCCATGAGCAGTTCTTC	CASSLELAGVHEQFF	once	TRBV27	TRBD2	TRBJ2-1
TGTGCCAGCAGCTTCCGGACTAGCGGAGCCACCGGGGAGCTGTTTTTT	CASSFRTSGATGELFF	.	TRBV7-8	TRBD2	TRBJ2-2
TGTGCCAGCAGCTCACAGGGTAGCTACGAGCAGTACTTC	CASSSQGSYEQYF	.	TRBV7-2	.	TRBJ2-7
TGTGCCAGCAGCTTAGGAGCGGGGGGAAACACCATATATTTT	CASSLGAGGNTIYF	.	TRBV7-2	.	TRBJ1-3
TGCGCCAGCAGCCAAGAAGAGTCAGGGGGCGCAGGCTACACCTTC	CASSQEESGGAGYTF	.	TRBV4-3	TRBD1	TRBJ1-2
TGTGCCACCTTTCGGCGGGACAGGGGAAATGAGCAGTTCTTC	CATFRRDRGNEQFF	.	TRBV13	TRBD1	TRBJ2-1
TGTGCCAGCAGCCAAGGAGACAGGGGAGGCTACGAGCAGTACTTC	CASSQGDRGGYEQYF	.	TRBV3-1/TRBV3-2	TRBD1	TRBJ2-7
TGTGCCTCAAAGGGGCCGGCAGATACGCAGTATTTT	CASKGPADTQYF	few	TRBV6-5	.	TRBJ2-3
TGCGCCAGCAAGACAGGGGGCGGTGAAAAACTGTTTTTT	CASKTGGGEKLFF	few	TRBV10-2	TRBD1	TRBJ1-4
TGCGCCAGCAGCCAAGATATCACAGGGCCCCTAAGTAACTATGGCTACACCTTC	CASSQDITGPLSNYGYTF	.	TRBV4-1	.	TRBJ1-2
TGTGCCAGCAGCTCAAACGAGGGGGGTAGCGGGGGTGCGGAGACCCAGTACTTC	CASSSNEGGSGGAETQYF	.	TRBV9	TRBD2	TRBJ2-5
TGTGCCAGTAGTATAGGCGGAGCGGACCCCACCTTTAGCACAGATACGCAGTATTTT	CASSIGGADPTFSTDTQYF	once	TRBV19	.	TRBJ2-3
TGTGCCAGCAGCCAAGGGGCAGGGGGTGGAAAACTGTTTTTT	CASSQGAGGGKLFF	.	TRBV3-1/TRBV3-2	TRBD1	TRBJ1-4
TGTGCCAGCAGTGAAGGCGGTAGCAATCAGCCCCAGCATTTT	CASSEGGSNQPQHF	once	TRBV6-1	.	TRBJ1-5
TGTGCTAGCAGCTTAGACAGAGGGGAGACCCAGTACTTC	CASSLDRGETQYF	.	TRBV7-7	.	TRBJ2-5